Described below is a single TCR beta chain sequence and its context. This table comes from immunoSEQ multiplex PCR, and its TCRdb copy is limited to in-frame clones, with some not included. The sample consists of roughly 350,000 clones, 87% of them appearing once. The data were taken from a study of blood T cell repertoires in COVID-19. Whole-study context: Sample material is recorded as cDNA or gDNA derived from T cells, B-cell-depleted T cells, or PBMCs.

Enrolment of Seattle patients took place during active infection, and they were followed longitudinally. This CDR3 comprises 14 residues. The V end lost 1 base, the J end lost 3 bases, and 10 bases lay between the germline ends. Looked up from germline, CDR1 is MGHRA and CDR2 is YSYEKL. The TCR was taken from a woman between 50 and 59 years old with COVID-19, enrolled during active disease. This chain connects TRBV4-1 to TRBJ2-7; D not certain. Sequenced sample: peripheral blood. The CDR3 DNA follows: TGCGCCAGCAGCCAAGTTCCCAGCGTCTACGAGCAGTACTTC. This codes for CASSQVPSVYEQYF.